The rows below give T cell receptor beta chains drawn from one sample of a study of T cells in localized non-small cell lung cancer. The method was immunoSEQ multiplex PCR; TCRdb's version includes in-frame clones alone and lacks a portion of them. The sample yields fewer than 35,000 clones, approximately 94% seen once. This sample comprised peripheral blood, obtained before any cancer treatment. The receptors stem from a woman between 35 and 70 years old with stage I lung adenocarcinoma. Each CDR3 is given with its conserved first and last residue. The order of the fields is D gene, clone size, V gene, J gene, CDR3 DNA, CDR3 protein. The D gene is left open where the match is weak. Size is omitted from some rows. Given values are once, few, many or a class for expanded clones.

TRBD2,NA,TRBV4-3,TRBJ2-1,TGCGCCAGCAGCCAAGGAAATAGCGGGAGAAGGAATGAGCAGTTCTTC,CASSQGNSGRRNEQFF
TRBD2,NA,TRBV6-6,TRBJ2-7,TGTGCCAGCAGTTACTCGCGGGGGGGAGGCTACGAGCAGTACTTC,CASSYSRGGGYEQYF
TRBD2,NA,TRBV5-4,TRBJ2-7,TGTGCCAGCAGCCGGGGACTAGCGGGAAACTACGAGCAGTACTTC,CASSRGLAGNYEQYF
TRBD2,NA,TRBV19,TRBJ2-7,TGTGCCAGTAGTCGGACTAGCGGGGGGGCGGCTCAATCCTACGAGCAGTACTTC,CASSRTSGGAAQSYEQYF
NA,NA,TRBV5-6,TRBJ2-2,TGTGCCAGCAGCCCCCTCTCTGGGGGGTGGAGGAGCGGGGAGCTGTTTTTT,CASSPLSGGWRSGELFF
NA,NA,TRBV5-1,TRBJ2-7,TGCGCCAGCAGCTTGGCCAAAGGAACACCCCTCTCCTACGAGCAGTACTTC,CASSLAKGTPLSYEQYF
NA,few,TRBV10-1,TRBJ1-4,TGCGCCAGCAGTGAGCCACAACGGGGGCAGGGAAATGAAAAACTGTTTTTT,CASSEPQRGQGNEKLFF
NA,NA,TRBV7-6,TRBJ2-2,TGTGCCAGCAGCCCGAACACCGGGGAGCTGTTTTTT,CASSPNTGELFF
NA,NA,TRBV6-6,TRBJ2-1,TGTGCCAGCAGTTACGAGGGAAGTTACTACAATGAGCAGTTCTTC,CASSYEGSYYNEQFF
NA,NA,TRBV4-2,TRBJ1-2,TGTGCCAGCAGCCCCTCCTCCCCGGGGCAGACAGCTAACTATGGCTACACCTTC,CASSPSSPGQTANYGYTF
TRBD1,NA,TRBV7-8,TRBJ1-1,TGTGCCAGCAACACAATCAGGGGGGGGAACACTGAAGCTTTCTTT,CASNTIRGGNTEAFF
TRBD1,NA,TRBV5-8,TRBJ1-6,TGTGCCAGCAGCCTAGGAACGGGACAGCCGTTGAGGGTACCCCTCCACTTT,CASSLGTGQPLRVPLHF
NA,once,TRBV28,TRBJ1-3,TGTGCCAGCAGTATACAGGGCCACACCATATATTTT,CASSIQGHTIYF
TRBD1,NA,TRBV7-9,TRBJ2-7,TGTGCCAGCAGCTACGGACAGGGCGAGCAGTACTTC,CASSYGQGEQYF
TRBD1,NA,TRBV2,TRBJ1-3,TGTGCCAGGGCCGGGACAGCCTTCTCTGGAAACACCATATATTTT,CARAGTAFSGNTIYF
TRBD2,NA,TRBV29-1,TRBJ2-2,TGCAGCGTGGGGGGGACTAGCGCTTCGAACACCGGGGAGCTGTTTTTT,CSVGGTSASNTGELFF